Following are 30 T cell receptor beta chains from one sample sequenced in a study of beta chain features in type 1 diabetes. Investigators reverse transcribed all isolated RNA, so they sequenced expressed TCRB transcripts. Profiling relied on immunoSEQ multiplex PCR, and the TCRdb table lists in-frame clones only, not all of them. The table includes more than 50,000 clones, 59% detected once. Sequencing used Tregs from blood. The receptors derive from a woman younger than 30 in good health.

This clone has a handful of counts. This chain connects TRBV7-9 to TRBJ1-1, with 7 bases fitting TRBD1. Germline V gene lookup returns CDR1 SEHNR and CDR2 FQNEAQ (reference sequence). This CDR3 comprises 17 residues. V lost 4 bases, J lost 5 bases, and 16 bases stayed unmatched. Here the CDR3 DNA reads TGTGCCAGCAGCTCAGTCCCGGGACAGTCTTACCAAACTGAAGCTTTCTTT. Protein: CASSSVPGQSYQTEAFF. Filled out from reference TRBV7-9 and TRBJ1-1, the complete variable domain reads DTGVSQNPRHKITKRGQNVTFRCDPISEHNRLYWYRQTLGQGPEFLTYFQNEAQLEKSRLLSDRFSAERPKGSFSTLEIQRTEQGDSAMYLCASSSVPGQSYQTEAFFGQGTRLTVV.

The chain employs TRBV19 and TRBJ2-5; weak D call: TRBD2 (6 bases). Trimming left V 3 bases short and J 2 bases short, with 7 bases between. Germline lookup yields CDR1 LNHDA and CDR2 SQIVND (reference sequence). The CDR3 is 13 amino acids. The CDR3: CASSMGGQETQYF. CDR3 in DNA: TGTGCCAGTAGTATGGGGGGTCAAGAGACCCAGTACTTC.

The V call is TRBV5-1, the J call TRBJ1-2; tentatively, D is TRBD1 (6 bases). CDR3 length equals 14 residues. The germline gives CDR1 SGHRS, CDR2 YFSETQ. Trimming stripped 1 base from V and 7 bases from J, with 14 bases between. The CDR3 DNA reads TGCGCCAGCAGCTTGACACAGGGTATCAGTGGCTACACCTTC. It codes for CASSLTQGISGYTF.

The chain recombines TRBV9 with TRBJ2-7; 7 bases line up with TRBD1. The CDR3 has 14 amino acids. The V gene's germline CDR1 is SGDLS and CDR2 YYNGEE. The V and J ends lost 4 bases and 2 bases, in that order; junction bases with no gene match: 6. The CDR3 loop is CASSLRDRAYEQYF. The CDR3 DNA sequence: TGTGCCAGCAGCCTCCGGGACAGAGCCTACGAGCAGTACTTC.

The J gene is TRBJ1-1, the V gene TRBV19, with TRBD1 identical over 8 bases. In germline, CDR1 is LNHDA, CDR2 SQIVND (reference sequence). The CDR3 runs 16 residues. Trimming at V came to 5 bases and at J to 0 bases, leaving 8 bases not matched to a gene. Written as DNA, the CDR3 is TGTGCCAGTAGTCTCCGACAGGGGACTCTGAACACTGAAGCTTTCTTT. It codes for CASSLRQGTLNTEAFF.

The chain carries TRBV6-5 and TRBJ1-1; D is uncertain. The germline V gene encodes CDR1 MNHEY and CDR2 SVGAGI. This CDR3 has 14 amino acids. The V and J ends lost 5 bases and 1 base respectively, with 11 bases between them. Written as DNA, the CDR3 is TGTGCCAGCAGTCCCGACACTTGGAACACTGAAGCTTTCTTT. Protein: CASSPDTWNTEAFF.

V and J are TRBV5-4 and TRBJ2-1, with 12 bases fitting TRBD2. Germline V gene sequence: CDR1 SGHNT, CDR2 YYREEE (reference sequence). J was trimmed by 7 bases and V by 0 bases; bases with no gene match: 5. The length of the CDR3 is 16 residues. The CDR3 here is CASSLVSSGGANEQFF. The CDR3 DNA reads TGTGCCAGCAGCTTGGTATCTAGCGGGGGGGCAAATGAGCAGTTCTTC.

This clone was observed a single time. This chain uses TRBV11-1 with TRBJ2-5; D perhaps matches TRBD2 (6 bases). CDR3 length: 14 amino acids. The germline V and J ends were trimmed by 3 bases and 0 bases, with 8 bases remaining between them. Germline loops: CDR1 SGHAT, CDR2 FQDESV (reference sequence). The CDR3 DNA reads TGTGCCAGCAGCTTCCGGGGGTACCAAGAGACCCAGTACTTC. Protein: CASSFRGYQETQYF.

The chain couples TRBV4-2 to TRBJ2-3; 13 bases agree with TRBD2. The length of the CDR3 is 18 residues. V shed 5 bases, J shed 0 bases, and the junction held 8 bases outside the gene matches. Germline loops: CDR1 LGHNA, CDR2 YNFKEQ. The CDR3 loop is CASSIGTSGTTSTDTQYF. The CDR3 DNA reads as TGTGCCAGCAGCATCGGGACTAGCGGGACAACAAGCACAGATACGCAGTATTTT.

CDR3 bases: TGCGCCAGCAGCGGGACAGTTAACTATGGCTACACCTTC. Amino acid sequence: CASSGTVNYGYTF. The chain recombines TRBV5-1 with TRBJ1-2, with 7 bases fitting TRBD1. The germline V gene has CDR1 SGHRS and CDR2 YFSETQ. CDR3 length: 13 residues. Trimming at V came to 4 bases and at J to 1 base, leaving 1 base not matched to a gene.

The chain recombines TRBV9 with TRBJ1-6; possibly TRBD1 for D (5 bases). Germline CDR1 is SGDLS and CDR2 is YYNGEE. V gave up 3 bases and J gave up 8 bases, with 12 bases separating them. The length of the CDR3 is 14 residues. The CDR3 coding sequence is TGTGCCAGCAGCGCGCAGGGAAGGGATTCACCCCTCCACTTT. As protein: CASSAQGRDSPLHF.

This clone was counted only a few times. The chain uses TRBV5-1 and TRBJ2-2, with 7 bases lining up with TRBD1. Germline CDR1 is SGHRS and CDR2 is YFSETQ. V gave up 4 bases and J gave up 4 bases; unmatched junction bases: 4. This CDR3 contains 14 residues. As DNA, the CDR3 is TGCGCCAGCAGCGCTGGACAGGTCACCGGGGAGCTGTTTTTT. Translating it yields CASSAGQVTGELFF. The full variable domain, with the rest looked up from reference TRBV5-1 and TRBJ2-2, is KAGVTQTPRYLIKTRGQQVTLSCSPISGHRSVSWYQQTPGQGLQFLFEYFSETQRNKGNFPGRFSGRQFSNSRSEMNVSTLELGDSALYLCASSAGQVTGELFFGEGSRLTVL.

The genes are TRBV7-2 and TRBJ2-1; D is possibly TRBD2 (6 bases). The V end was cut by 1 base, the J end by 7 bases, with 11 bases between. The CDR3 is made up of 14 amino acids. Germline loops: CDR1 SGHTA, CDR2 FQGNSA. The CDR3 sequence is CASSLDGGPNEQFF. The CDR3, as DNA: TGTGCCAGCAGCTTAGATGGAGGGCCAAATGAGCAGTTCTTC. Looking up the rest from reference TRBV7-2 and TRBJ2-1 gives the full variable domain: GAGVSQSPSNKVTEKGKDVELRCDPISGHTALYWYRQSLGQGLEFLIYFQGNSAPDKSGLPSDRFSAERTGGSVSTLTIQRTQQEDSAVYLCASSLDGGPNEQFFGPGTRLTVL.

The gene calls are TRBV7-3 and TRBJ1-3; D unclear. Trimming pared 1 base from V and 4 bases from J, leaving 8 bases between. The length of the CDR3 is 14 residues. Germline CDR1 is SGHTA and CDR2 is FQGTGA. The CDR3 loop reads CASSLNRAGNTIYF. The CDR3 region has the DNA TGTGCCAGCAGCTTAAATCGAGCAGGAAACACCATATATTTT.

This clone appeared a few times. V usage is TRBV7-8 and J usage is TRBJ1-1, with a weak D call TRBD1 (6 bases). V lost 3 bases, J lost 2 bases, and 22 bases lay in between. The length of the CDR3 is 18 residues. Germline V lookup: CDR1 SGHVS, CDR2 FQNEAQ. In DNA, the CDR3 is TGTGCCAGCAGCTTTTTTGGTAGGGGGATCGCCCTAAACACTGAAGCTTTCTTT. Its protein is CASSFFGRGIALNTEAFF.

This chain joins TRBV7-2 and TRBJ2-2; 10 bases map to TRBD2. V was pared by 3 bases and J by 5 bases, with 3 bases of the junction left unmatched. CDR1 and CDR2 (germline): SGHTA, FQGNSA. This CDR3 region has 15 residues. Here the CDR3 DNA reads TGTGCCAGCAGCTTTAGAGCGGGGGGGACCGGGGAGCTGTTTTTT. Its protein is CASSFRAGGTGELFF.

This sequence joins TRBV7-9 and TRBJ2-1, with D hard to call. CDR3 length: 14 amino acids. V lost 5 bases and J lost 0, with 8 bases in between. Germline CDR1 and CDR2: SEHNR and FQNEAQ (reference sequence). The CDR3 here is CASSVSGSYNEQFF. The CDR3 region has the DNA TGTGCCAGCAGCGTTAGTGGCTCCTACAATGAGCAGTTCTTC.

The chain couples TRBV7-9 to TRBJ1-1, with 7 bases identical to TRBD1. CDR1 is SEHNR and CDR2 is FQNEAQ in the germline V gene (reference sequence). This CDR3 has 15 amino acids. Trimming cost V 1 base and J 3 bases; bases outside gene matches: 5. This chain's CDR3 is CASSLGDRRDTEAFF. CDR3 nucleotides: TGTGCCAGCAGCTTAGGGGACAGAAGAGACACTGAAGCTTTCTTT.

The rearrangement joins TRBV5-1 to TRBJ1-2; no reliable D call. The CDR3 is made up of 12 amino acids. Germline lookup yields CDR1 SGHRS and CDR2 YFSETQ. V was shortened by 2 bases and J by 8 bases, with 10 bases between the two germline ends. CDR3 amino acids: CASSFERGGYTF. DNA for the CDR3: TGCGCCAGCAGCTTCGAGCGAGGGGGCTACACCTTC.

This chain links TRBV19 with TRBJ1-5, with TRBD1 as a possible D gene (6 bases). CDR1 LNHDA and CDR2 SQIVND come from the germline V gene (reference sequence). With 7 bases removed from V and 4 bases from J, the gap between germline ends came to 17 bases. The CDR3 contains 15 residues. As DNA, the CDR3 is TGTGCCAGTACCCTAAGAACAGGGACGAATCAGCCCCAGCATTTT. Encoded protein: CASTLRTGTNQPQHF.

V is TRBV27 and J is TRBJ1-5; D ambiguous. V lost 6 bases and J 3 bases, leaving 12 bases between the germline ends. Germline V gene lookup returns CDR1 MNHEY and CDR2 SMNVEV (reference sequence). CDR3 length: 14 residues. CDR3 DNA sequence: TGTGCCAGCAGAAAGTCGGGGATCAATCAGCCCCAGCATTTT. As protein: CASRKSGINQPQHF.

The chain carries TRBV5-1 and TRBJ1-3, with TRBD1 matching 9 bases. Trimming at V came to 1 base and at J to 4 bases, leaving 24 bases not matched to a gene. The germline V gene has CDR1 SGHRS and CDR2 YFSETQ. CDR3 length: 22 amino acids. For the CDR3, the DNA is TGCGCCAGCAGCTTGTCTTCATACATCGGGACAGGGTTTTTACGTATCGGAAACACCATATATTTT. Its translation: CASSLSSYIGTGFLRIGNTIYF.

The rearrangement joins TRBV6-5 to TRBJ1-2, with D possibly being TRBD1 (6 bases). This CDR3 region has 15 residues. CDR1 is MNHEY, CDR2 SVGAGI, per germline. Trimming removed 4 bases from V and 0 bases from J, with 12 bases in between. The chain's CDR3 is CASSFGTPANYGYTF. CDR3 nucleotides: TGTGCCAGCAGTTTTGGGACACCAGCTAACTATGGCTACACCTTC.

This clone showed up just once. In DNA form, the CDR3 reads TGTGCCAGCAGCCAAGGTAGCGGGGGGTTCTCCTACGAGCAGTACTTC. Amino acid sequence: CASSQGSGGFSYEQYF. The chain recombines TRBV4-2 with TRBJ2-7; 10 bases align to TRBD2. Trimming at V came to 1 base and at J to 0 bases, leaving 3 bases not matched to a gene. Germline V gene lookup returns CDR1 LGHNA and CDR2 YNFKEQ. The CDR3 is made up of 16 amino acids.

This chain connects TRBV6-6 to TRBJ1-6; D is undetermined. The V end was cut by 0 bases, the J end by 17 bases, with 11 bases between. The CDR3 consists of 12 residues. The germline CDR1 and CDR2 sequences are MNHNY and SVGAGI (reference sequence). This CDR3 reads CASSYSRGHVHF. As DNA, the CDR3 is TGTGCCAGCAGTTACTCGAGAGGGCACGTCCACTTT.

The chain is built from TRBV5-4 and TRBJ2-5, with 8 bases that match TRBD1. J was trimmed by 4 bases and V by 4 bases; bases with no gene match: 0. This CDR3 is 12 amino acids long. Per the germline V gene, CDR1 is SGHNT and CDR2 is YYREEE (reference sequence). CDR3 nucleotides: TGTGCCAGCAGCGGGACAGGAGAGACCCAGTACTTC. It specifies CASSGTGETQYF.

The chain links TRBV7-8 to TRBJ2-5; TRBD2 matches 9 bases. There are 14 residues in the CDR3. J lost 5 bases, V lost 1 base, and 2 bases had no gene match. Germline-derived CDR1 and CDR2 are SGHVS and FQNEAQ. DNA for the CDR3: TGTGCCAGCAGCTTAGGACTAGCGGACGAGACCCAGTACTTC. This translates into CASSLGLADETQYF.

This clone was seen only once. The chain uses TRBV7-2 and TRBJ1-2; 9 nucleotides line up with TRBD1. CDR3 length equals 14 residues. V gave up 5 bases and J gave up 4 bases; unmatched junction bases: 5. CDR1 is SGHTA and CDR2 is FQGNSA in the germline V gene. The CDR3 spells CASSPGQGTYGYTF. CDR3 DNA sequence: TGTGCCAGCAGCCCGGGACAGGGTACCTATGGCTACACCTTC.

The chain links TRBV9 to TRBJ1-1; D may be TRBD1 (5 bases). Trimming took off 3 bases at V and 3 bases at J, with 18 bases between the two ends. The germline CDR1 and CDR2 sequences are SGDLS and YYNGEE. This CDR3 comprises 16 residues. CDR3 in amino acids: CASSDHRGFGDTEAFF. The CDR3, as DNA: TGTGCCAGCAGCGATCACCGGGGGTTCGGGGACACTGAAGCTTTCTTT.

This clone was picked up a small number of times. Other nucleotide sequences from this sample produce the same CDR3. The CDR3 is CASSTGQSTDTQYF. The CDR3, as DNA: TGCGCCAGCAGCACCGGACAGTCCACAGATACGCAGTATTTT. J is TRBJ2-3 and V is TRBV5-1; weak D call: TRBD1 (6 bases). The CDR3 spans 14 residues. Between the trimmed V and J ends, which lost 4 bases and 2 bases, there was a span of 11 bases. CDR1 is SGHRS and CDR2 is YFSETQ in the germline V gene.